The clone carrying this T cell receptor beta chain was counted only a few times. The junction and the germline gene differ at one end; a read error may be behind it. The CDR3 spans 15 residues. Germline-derived CDR1 and CDR2 are SGHAT and FQNNGV. RNA transcripts were the template, and TCR beta CDR3 regions were amplified from them. Following a first-round RT-PCR that used HTBI primers, a second-round multiplex PCR was carried out. TCRdb recomputed calls from the multiplex PCR reads with MiXCR, one row per CDR3 protein. The table lists about 500,000 distinct CDR3 sequences, approximately 14% of them singletons. This sample stems from a study of Graves' ophthalmopathy and Graves' hyperthyroidism.

This sequence was found in a woman aged 25 to 39 with Graves' ophthalmopathy. Sequencing was performed on blood. This rearrangement joins TRBV11-2 to TRBJ2-4; D may be TRBD1 (6 bases). Here the CDR3 reads CASSKTGAAGDIKYF. The CDR3 DNA follows: TGTGCCAGCAGCAAGACCGGAGCCGCCGGGGACATTAAGTACTTC.